This paragraph covers one TCR beta chain sequence. An end of the junction does not agree with germline; a read error may underlie this. Every bit of the isolated RNA underwent reverse transcription, so sequencing read expressed TCRB transcripts. Generated by immunoSEQ multiplex PCR, the TCRdb table keeps only in-frame clones and is missing some. Of about 260,000 clones listed, 68% are singletons. The sample is drawn from a study of beta chain features in type 1 diabetes. CDR3 length equals 16 residues. Germline V gene lookup returns CDR1 SGHDN and CDR2 FVKESK. Sequencing was performed on naive CD4+ T cells from blood. The receptor comes from a man between 25 and 39 years old in good health. The V gene is TRBV14, the J gene TRBJ2-3, with 11 nucleotides matching TRBD2. CDR3 nucleotide sequence: TGTGCCAGCAGCCAATATACTAGCGGGAGCAGAGATACGCAGTATTTT. This translates into CASSQYTSGSRDTQYF.